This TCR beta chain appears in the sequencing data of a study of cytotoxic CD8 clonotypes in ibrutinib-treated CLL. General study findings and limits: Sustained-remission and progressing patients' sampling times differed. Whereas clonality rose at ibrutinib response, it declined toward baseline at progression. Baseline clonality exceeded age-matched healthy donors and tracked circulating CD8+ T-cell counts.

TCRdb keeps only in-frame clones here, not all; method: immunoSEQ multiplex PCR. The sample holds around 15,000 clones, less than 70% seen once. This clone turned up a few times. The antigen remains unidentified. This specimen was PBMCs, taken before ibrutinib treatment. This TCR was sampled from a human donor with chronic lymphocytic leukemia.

The CDR3 DNA reads TGTGCCAGCTCACCAACGCCCGGACAGGGAGGACCCCATAGCAATCAGCCCCAGCATTTT. It specifies CASSPTPGQGGPHSNQPQHF. This chain joins TRBV18 and TRBJ1-5, with TRBD1 identical over 8 bases. This CDR3 comprises 20 residues. The ends lost 2 bases at V and 0 bases at J; junction bases unmatched: 15. The V gene's germline CDR1 is KGHSH and CDR2 LQKENI.